This T cell receptor beta chain was captured by sequencing in a study of cytomegalovirus exposure and HLA in healthy donors. This clone was detected once. Its specificity is not known. While unrecorded immune exposures were likely, the donors were nominally healthy when sampled. A multiplex PCR was run with 60 Vbeta primers and 13 Jbeta primers. The table came from immunoSEQ multiplex PCR; TCRdb's copy has only in-frame clones and leaves some out. Among approximately 150,000 clones listed, roughly 86% were seen once. The V segment lost 1 base and the J segment 1 base; nucleotides outside the gene matches: 11. Looked up from germline, CDR1 is MGHRA and CDR2 is YSYEKL. This CDR3 has 18 amino acids. Study findings and constraints: Generally TCR sequences proved uncommon, though certain public TCRs appeared in numerous donors. Specificity of three CMV-associated chains for CMV antigens was verified in vitro. Listed as cytomegalovirus-associated were 164 TCR beta chains.

The chain joins TRBV4-1 to TRBJ1-1; 8 nucleotides match TRBD1. This clonotype originated in a man in his late teens or twenties in good health and CMV-seropositive. Sequencing was performed on PBMCs. CDR3 amino acids: CASSQARTGRIGNTEAFF. The CDR3 bases are TGCGCCAGCAGCCAAGCCCGGACAGGGCGAATCGGGAACACTGAAGCTTTCTTT.